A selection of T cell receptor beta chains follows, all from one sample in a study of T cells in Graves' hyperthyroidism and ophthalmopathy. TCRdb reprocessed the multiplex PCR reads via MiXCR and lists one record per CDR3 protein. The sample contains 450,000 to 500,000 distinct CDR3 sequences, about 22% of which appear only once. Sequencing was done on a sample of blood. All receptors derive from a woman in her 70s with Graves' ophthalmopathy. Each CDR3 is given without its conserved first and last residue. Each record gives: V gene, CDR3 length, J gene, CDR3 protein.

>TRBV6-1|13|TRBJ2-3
ASSLSPGGTDTQY
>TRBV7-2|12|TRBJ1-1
ASSFGNMNTEAF
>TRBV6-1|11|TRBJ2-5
ASSGQPAETQY
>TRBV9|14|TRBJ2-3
ASSVHRVYRTDTQY
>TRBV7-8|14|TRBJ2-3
ASSFAGTSRRDTQY
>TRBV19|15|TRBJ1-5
ASRASDSTPSNQPQH
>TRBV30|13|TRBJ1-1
AWSAQGQMNTEAF
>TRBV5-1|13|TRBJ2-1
ASSLASPVYNEQF
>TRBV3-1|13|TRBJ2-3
ASSQSTISTDTQY
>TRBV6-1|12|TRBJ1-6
ASSPPGQGSALH
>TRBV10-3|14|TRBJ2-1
AISESYGTGGNEQF
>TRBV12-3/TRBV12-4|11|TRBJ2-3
ASTSGATDTQY
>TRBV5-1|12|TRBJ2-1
ASSPGLAGGEQF
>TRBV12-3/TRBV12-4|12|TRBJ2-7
ASSLTEVSYEQY
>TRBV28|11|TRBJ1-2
ASSLNSLYGYT
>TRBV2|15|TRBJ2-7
ASSGGLGQGARYEQY
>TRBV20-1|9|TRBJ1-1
SAGAVTEAF
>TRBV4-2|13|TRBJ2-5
ASSQDTRTQETQY
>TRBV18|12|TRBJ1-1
ASSPPGGNTEAF
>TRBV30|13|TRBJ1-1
AWSAVGQMNTEAF
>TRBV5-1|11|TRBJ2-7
ASSLETAEWQY
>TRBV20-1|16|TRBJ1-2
SARIRQGSQVPFYGYT
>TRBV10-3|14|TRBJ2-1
AINSGSVFGSNEQF
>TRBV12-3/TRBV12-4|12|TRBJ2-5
ASIGVGTQETQY
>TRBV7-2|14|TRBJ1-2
ASSLAAGQGDNGYT
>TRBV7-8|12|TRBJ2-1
ASSFRLAGGQQF
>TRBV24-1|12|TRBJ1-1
ATSSGTANTEAF
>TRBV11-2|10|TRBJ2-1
ASSETGVEQF
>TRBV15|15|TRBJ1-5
ATSRDRPGGANQPQH
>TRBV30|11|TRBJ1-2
AWSVSGNYGYT
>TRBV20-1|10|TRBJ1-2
SASDRGWGYT
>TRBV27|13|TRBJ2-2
ASRLGTVNTGELF
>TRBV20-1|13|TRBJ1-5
SARDGTASNQPQH
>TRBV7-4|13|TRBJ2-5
ASSADRHNQETQY
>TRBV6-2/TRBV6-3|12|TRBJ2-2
ASSYHTSTGELF
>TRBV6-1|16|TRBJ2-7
ASSRVPGLAGVLYEQY
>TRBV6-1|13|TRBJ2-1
ASSISGKDYNEQF
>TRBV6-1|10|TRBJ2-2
ASRVNTGELF
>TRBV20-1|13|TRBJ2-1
SARDSAGGPYEQF
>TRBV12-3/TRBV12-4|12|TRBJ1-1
ASSPGRGPTEAF
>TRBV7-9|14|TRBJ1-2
ASSSLKSASWRGYT
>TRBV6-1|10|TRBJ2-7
ASSELAGVQY
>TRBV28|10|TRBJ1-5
ATADSNQPQH
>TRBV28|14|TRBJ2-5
ASRSLGQGERETQY
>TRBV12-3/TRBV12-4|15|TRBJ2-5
ASSYGLTSGGQETQY
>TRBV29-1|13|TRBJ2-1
SVEGLAGRSDEQF
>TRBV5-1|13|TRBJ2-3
ASSLRTGNTDTQY
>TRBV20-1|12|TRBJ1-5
SASSGAPNQPQH
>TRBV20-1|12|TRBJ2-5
SARDRLEAETQY
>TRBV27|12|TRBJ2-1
ASRVAGRNNEQF
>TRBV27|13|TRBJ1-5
ASSPSGVRNQPQH
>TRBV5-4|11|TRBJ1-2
ASSANTEEVST
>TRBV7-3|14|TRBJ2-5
ASSPGGRLLQETQY
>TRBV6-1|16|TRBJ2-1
ASSERLPGQGSYNEQF
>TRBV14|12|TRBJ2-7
ASSQDEVGREQY
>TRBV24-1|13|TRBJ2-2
ATNDPNANTGELF
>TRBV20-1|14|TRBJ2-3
SARDQTSGPTDTQY